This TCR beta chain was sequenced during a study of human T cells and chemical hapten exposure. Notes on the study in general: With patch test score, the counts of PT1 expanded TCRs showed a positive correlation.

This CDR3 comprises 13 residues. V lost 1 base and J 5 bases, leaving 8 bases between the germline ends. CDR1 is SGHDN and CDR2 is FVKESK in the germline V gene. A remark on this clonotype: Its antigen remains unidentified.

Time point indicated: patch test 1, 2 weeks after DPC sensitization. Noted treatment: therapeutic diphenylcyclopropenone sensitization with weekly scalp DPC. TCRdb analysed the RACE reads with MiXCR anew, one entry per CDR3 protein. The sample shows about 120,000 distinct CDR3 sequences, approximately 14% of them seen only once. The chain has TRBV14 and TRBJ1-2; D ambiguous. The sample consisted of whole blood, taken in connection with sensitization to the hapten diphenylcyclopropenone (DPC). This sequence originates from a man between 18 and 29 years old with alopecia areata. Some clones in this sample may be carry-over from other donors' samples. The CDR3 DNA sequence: TGTGCCAGCAGCCAAGTGATCGGTTATGGCTACACCTTC. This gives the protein CASSQVIGYGYTF. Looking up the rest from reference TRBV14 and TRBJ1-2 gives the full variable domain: EAGVTQFPSHSVIEKGQTVTLRCDPISGHDNLYWYRRVMGKEIKFLLHFVKESKQDESGMPNNRFLAERTGGTYSTLKVQPAELEDSGVYFCASSQVIGYGYTFGSGTRLTVV.